This TCR beta chain appears in the sequencing data of a study of cytomegalovirus exposure and HLA in healthy donors. Primers included in the PCR were 60 Vbeta and 13 Jbeta primers. Produced via immunoSEQ multiplex PCR; TCRdb's table is partial and in-frame only. The sample holds some 110,000 clones, around 85% seen once. CDR1 and CDR2 (germline): SGHTA, FQGTGA. The V end was cut by 6 bases, the J end by 1 base, with 9 bases between. The CDR3 length is 13 residues. The sequence was collected from a man between 60 and 70 years old in good health and CMV-seronegative. The sequencing sample was made of PBMCs. This chain links TRBV7-3 with TRBJ1-1, with D unresolved. The CDR3 DNA sequence: TGTGCCAGCAGTCGTCAGGAGAACACTGAAGCTTTCTTT. Translated: CASSRQENTEAFF.